Listed here is a single T cell receptor beta chain. Its antigen is unknown. These data belong to a study of blood T cells in healthy people across ages. The study's findings and limits: Relative to aged donors, long-lived donors carried more naive CD4+ cells and displayed higher diversity.

The CDR3 consists of 18 residues. J gave up 1 base and V 0 bases, and 12 bases lay outside the gene matches. Germline-derived CDR1 and CDR2 are LNHNV and YYDKDF (reference sequence). Using a J-beta primer mix together with a sample-barcoded 5' primer, a second PCR was run for roughly 7 to 11 cycles. TCRdb passed the 5' RACE reads through MiXCR, listing each CDR3 protein once. Of roughly 930,000 distinct CDR3 sequences in the sample, around 48% were seen once. This TCR was recovered from a man aged 30-40 years in good health. The sequenced material came from blood. The chain carries TRBV15 and TRBJ2-7; 7 nucleotides line up with TRBD1. The chain's CDR3 is CATSRELSTGDLSYEQYF. CDR3 nucleotides: TGTGCCACCAGCAGAGAACTTTCTACAGGGGATTTATCCTACGAGCAGTACTTC. Variable domain in full (rest from reference TRBV15 and TRBJ2-7): DAMVIQNPRYQVTQFGKPVTLSCSQTLNHNVMYWYQQKSSQAPKLLFHYYDKDFNNEADTPDNFQSRRPNTSFCFLDIRSPGLGDTAMYLCATSRELSTGDLSYEQYFGPGTRLTVT.